The rows below give T cell receptor beta chains drawn from one sample of a study of CD8 T cells in ankylosing spondylitis. From the 5' RACE reads, TCRdb called clonotypes with MiXCR, one entry per CDR3 protein. The data show around 440,000 distinct CDR3 sequences, with under 20% seen just once and about 0.94% held by the top ten. The specimen sequenced was blood, either unsorted or a sorted T cell fraction (not recorded which). The source of these receptors is a male donor with ankylosing spondylitis. CDR3s include the opening cysteine and the closing phenylalanine or tryptophan. D genes are given only for firm matches. A row's size may be missing; if present it is once, few, many or a size class.

v_gene	abundance	j_gene	d_gene	CDR3nt	CDR3aa
TRBV4-3	few	TRBJ2-1	.	TGCGCCAGCAGCCAAGCTAGCGTCGGGTCCTACAATGAGCAGTTCTTC	CASSQASVGSYNEQFF
TRBV6-2/TRBV6-3	.	TRBJ2-7	.	TGTGCCAGCAGCCGGAGGGCTGCCGAGCAGTACTTC	CASSRRAAEQYF
TRBV4-1	.	TRBJ2-1	TRBD2	TGCGCCAGCAGCCGAAAGGCTAGCGGGGATTCCTACAATGAGCAGTTCTTC	CASSRKASGDSYNEQFF
TRBV2	few	TRBJ1-2	.	TGTGCCAGCAGAACCGGGACTGGGTCTAACTATGGCTACACCTTC	CASRTGTGSNYGYTF
TRBV29-1	few	TRBJ2-6	.	TGCAGCGTTTTCCGGGACAACTCTGGGGCCAACGTCCTGACTTTC	CSVFRDNSGANVLTF
TRBV6-2/TRBV6-3	few	TRBJ1-6	TRBD1	TGTGCCAGCAGTTACACAGGACAGGGGGTGACCTATAATTCACCCCTCCACTTT	CASSYTGQGVTYNSPLHF
TRBV20-1	few	TRBJ2-1	TRBD2	TGCAGTGCTAGAGATCGAGCGGGGGGCTACAATGAGCAGTTCTTC	CSARDRAGGYNEQFF
TRBV3-1	.	TRBJ2-1	.	TGTGCCAGCAGCCAAGAGCTAGCATCCTACAATGAGCAGTTCTTC	CASSQELASYNEQFF
TRBV5-1	few	TRBJ1-1	.	TGCGCCAGCAGCTTGATGGGGGCGAACACTGAAGCTTTCTTT	CASSLMGANTEAFF
TRBV11-2	.	TRBJ2-3	.	TGTGCCAGCAGCTTAGTAACGGGACTCACAGATACGCAGTATTTT	CASSLVTGLTDTQYF
TRBV15	.	TRBJ2-3	TRBD2	TGTGCCACCAGCAGAGGGGGACTAGCGGGGGGAACTGATACGCAGTATTTT	CATSRGGLAGGTDTQYF
TRBV15	.	TRBJ1-5	.	TGTGCCACCAGCCTTGCCCGGGTTCATAGCAATCAGCCCCAGCATTTT	CATSLARVHSNQPQHF
TRBV18	few	TRBJ2-3	.	TGTGCCAGCTCACCTGGGAGAAGCACAGATACGCAGTATTTT	CASSPGRSTDTQYF
TRBV7-2	.	TRBJ2-7	TRBD2	TGTGCCAGCAGCCAATTCAGCGGGGCTAACTACGAGCAGTACTTC	CASSQFSGANYEQYF
TRBV24-1	few	TRBJ2-1	.	TGTGCCACCAGTGATCGCATGGGCCATGGGGGGGCTTCGACCAATGAGCAGTTCTTC	CATSDRMGHGGASTNEQFF
TRBV20-1	few	TRBJ2-1	.	TGCAGTGCCGATACCTTGGGTGAGCAGTTCTTC	CSADTLGEQFF
TRBV29-1	many	TRBJ1-1	TRBD1	TGCAGTTTACAGGGGCCCGTAATGAACACTGAAGCTTTCTTT	CSLQGPVMNTEAFF
TRBV6-2/TRBV6-3	.	TRBJ2-1	TRBD2	TGTGCCAGCAGTTCTCGACTAGCGGTGACCTACAATGAGCAGTTCTTC	CASSSRLAVTYNEQFF
TRBV7-8	.	TRBJ2-1	.	TGTGCCAGCAGCTTAGGGGGCGGGGTGATTTACAATGAGCAGTTCTTC	CASSLGGGVIYNEQFF
TRBV7-9	.	TRBJ2-3	TRBD1	TGTGCCAGCGCACGGGACAGACCCACAGATACGCAGTATTTT	CASARDRPTDTQYF
TRBV6-4	few	TRBJ1-3	TRBD1	TGTGCCAGCAGGGACTGGGGACAGTCCTTTATCTCTGGAAACACCATATATTTT	CASRDWGQSFISGNTIYF
TRBV11-2	few	TRBJ2-7	.	TGTGCCAGCAGCTCATCAGGGGGGGGATCCTACGAGCAGTACTTC	CASSSSGGGSYEQYF
TRBV7-2	few	TRBJ2-5	TRBD1	TGTGCCAGCAGGGAAGATGACAGGGGCCAACAGACCCAGTACTTC	CASREDDRGQQTQYF
TRBV7-8	.	TRBJ1-4	.	TGTGCCAGCAGCTTAGTCGAAACTAATGAAAAACTGTTTTTT	CASSLVETNEKLFF
TRBV7-9	.	TRBJ1-2	.	TGTGCCAGCAGCTTAGAACAGGGTCTCTATGGCTACACCTTC	CASSLEQGLYGYTF
TRBV12-3/TRBV12-4	.	TRBJ2-1	TRBD2	TGTGCCAGCAGTTTTTGGCTAGCGGGAGATAATGAGCAGTTCTTC	CASSFWLAGDNEQFF
TRBV5-1	few	TRBJ2-2	.	TGCGCCAGCAGCTTGGGACGGCGTCAAGACACCGGGGAGCTGTTTTTT	CASSLGRRQDTGELFF
TRBV5-1	.	TRBJ2-3	TRBD2	TGCGCCAGCAGCCCGGGACTATTCACAGATACGCAGTATTTT	CASSPGLFTDTQYF
TRBV5-1	few	TRBJ2-1	TRBD1	TGCGCCAGCAGCTTGGGGGCCGGACAGGGATACGAGCAGTTCTTC	CASSLGAGQGYEQFF
TRBV5-1	.	TRBJ2-5	.	TGCGCCAGCAGCCGCCCCCCTCACGAGACCCAGTACTTC	CASSRPPHETQYF
TRBV3-1	many	TRBJ2-7	TRBD1	TGTGCCAGCAGCGGGACAGGGGATTCCTACGAGCAGTACTTC	CASSGTGDSYEQYF
TRBV20-1	.	TRBJ1-2	.	TGCAGTGCTAGCTTCCCGGGGAACTATGGCTACACCTTC	CSASFPGNYGYTF
TRBV13	.	TRBJ2-7	.	TGTGCCAGCAGCCCCCGGAGGGGGAAAAGCTCCTACGAGCAGTACTTC	CASSPRRGKSSYEQYF
TRBV7-8	.	TRBJ2-3	.	TGTGCCAGCAGCTTAGTCTCGCGGGGGCCAGATACGCAGTATTTT	CASSLVSRGPDTQYF
TRBV15	few	TRBJ2-1	TRBD2	TGTGCCACCAGCATGGGGCTAGCGGGAGCGGATGAGCAGTTCTTC	CATSMGLAGADEQFF
TRBV29-1	few	TRBJ1-2	.	TGCAGCGTTGAAGTGTCCGGGGAGAACTATGGCTACACCTTC	CSVEVSGENYGYTF
TRBV10-3	.	TRBJ2-3	TRBD2	TGTGCCATCAGGAATAGCGGGGGATCAGATACGCAGTATTTT	CAIRNSGGSDTQYF
TRBV2	few	TRBJ2-7	TRBD2	TGTGCCAGCAGTTCTTTCGGACTAGCGGGAGCACAGCAGTACTTC	CASSSFGLAGAQQYF
TRBV4-2	.	TRBJ2-1	TRBD1	TGTGCCAGCAGCCAAGGAGGGGGACAGTACAATGAGCAGTTCTTC	CASSQGGGQYNEQFF
TRBV6-1	many	TRBJ1-5	.	TGTGCCAGCACTCCGTGGGGGGGCGAACAGCCCCAGCATTTT	CASTPWGGEQPQHF
TRBV20-1	few	TRBJ2-3	TRBD2	TGCAGTGCTACTAGCGGGAGGGTGACAGATACGCAGTATTTT	CSATSGRVTDTQYF
TRBV7-3	few	TRBJ1-1	.	TGTGCCAGCAGCTTAATGATGGACACTGAAGCTTTCTTT	CASSLMMDTEAFF
TRBV13	once	TRBJ1-1	TRBD1	TGTGCCAGCAGCCGTGGACAGGGGGCGATTTGGACTGAAGCTTTCTTT	CASSRGQGAIWTEAFF
TRBV12-3/TRBV12-4	many	TRBJ2-2	TRBD2	TGTGCCAGCAGTTTATCAGCGGGAGGTGCCGGGGAGCTGTTTTTT	CASSLSAGGAGELFF
TRBV28	.	TRBJ2-3	TRBD2	TGTGCCAGCAGTCCGCGGGGGGGTTTCACAGATACGCAGTATTTT	CASSPRGGFTDTQYF
TRBV28	once	TRBJ2-7	.	TGTGCCAGCATGGGGAGCGGGGCAGGGGGTTCCTACGAGCAGTACTTC	CASMGSGAGGSYEQYF
TRBV20-1	.	TRBJ2-3	TRBD2	TGCAGTGCTAGAGGCACTAGCGGGGATACGCAGTATTTT	CSARGTSGDTQYF
TRBV4-2	.	TRBJ1-2	.	TGTGCCAGCAGCATCCAGTACTATGGCTACACCTTC	CASSIQYYGYTF
TRBV28	.	TRBJ2-1	TRBD2	TGTGCCAGCAGTTCACCCGGGACTAGCGGGAGGGCGTCATACAATGAGCAGTTCTTC	CASSSPGTSGRASYNEQFF
TRBV5-1	.	TRBJ2-7	TRBD2	TGCGCCAGCAGCTTTGAAGCGGGGGGGCGCGAGCAGTACTTC	CASSFEAGGREQYF
TRBV20-1	.	TRBJ1-5	.	TGCAGTGCTAGAGATCGGGGGAGACCGGTTGGGCCCCAGCATTTT	CSARDRGRPVGPQHF
TRBV20-1	.	TRBJ2-1	.	TGCAGTGCTACGACAGGAGAATACAATGAGCAGTTCTTC	CSATTGEYNEQFF
TRBV6-1	few	TRBJ2-2	TRBD2	TGTGCCAGCAGCCCCTGGGAGGGAAATGTTGGAACCGGGGAGCTGTTTTTT	CASSPWEGNVGTGELFF
TRBV12-3/TRBV12-4	many	TRBJ1-6	TRBD1	TGTGCCAGCAGTCCGGGACAGGGGTGGTCACCCCTCCACTTT	CASSPGQGWSPLHF
TRBV12-3/TRBV12-4	.	TRBJ1-1	TRBD1	TGTGCCAGCTGTAGGACAGGGGGGACCAAAGCTTTCTTT	CASCRTGGTKAFF